This T cell receptor (beta chain) was recorded in a study of T cell repertoires in cytomegalovirus infection. Background on the study: CMV epitopes that were recently identified and HLA-C-restricted were used alongside well-studied HLA-B-restricted ones. Carrying CMV and the relevant HLA type showed in public TCR beta signatures. Study results and caveats: What dominated the ex vivo response were HLA-C-restricted CMV-specific TCR beta clonotypes. Carriage of CMV together with the relevant HLA was identifiable through cumulative public TCR beta family frequency.

MiXCR was run by TCRdb on the reads, yielding one entry per CDR3 protein. The sample holds some 500,000 distinct CDR3 sequences, approximately 40% seen once. This clonotype turned up a few times. Its antigen is currently unknown. This CDR3 spans 17 amino acids. The V and J ends lost 1 base and 0 bases respectively, with 13 bases between them. Germline V CDR1 and CDR2: SGHTA, FQGNSA. The chain carries TRBV7-2 and TRBJ1-3; perhaps TRBD1 as D (6 bases). This TCR derives from a human donor in good health (CMV status not recorded). Some clones in this sample may be carry-over from other donors' samples. The input for sequencing was cultured PBMCs, taken from culture after CMV antigen stimulation. The DNA for the CDR3 is TGTGCCAGCAGCTTAGGGGCAGGGGCCCTCTCTGGAAACACCATATATTTT. This encodes CASSLGAGALSGNTIYF.